These 21 T cell receptor beta chains share one sample of origin, sequenced in a study of T cell responses to AZD1222 COVID-19 vaccine. Sequencing used immunoSEQ multiplex PCR; TCRdb keeps in-frame clones, though not all of them. This table has 150,000 to 180,000 clones, around 89% appearing once. Sequenced material: peripheral blood, taken on day 0 of AZD1222 vaccination. These receptors were obtained from an adult in good health.

The chain carries TRBV18 and TRBJ1-1, with 9 positions matching TRBD1. CDR3 size: 13 residues. The trim removed 3 bases at V and 10 bases at J, leaving 6 bases unmatched. Germline V gene data show CDR1 as KGHSH and CDR2 as LQKENI. CDR3 sequence reads: CASSPGQGWRAFF. Here the CDR3 DNA reads TGTGCCAGCTCACCGGGACAGGGATGGCGAGCTTTCTTT. Looking up the rest from reference TRBV18 and TRBJ1-1 gives the full variable domain: NAGVMQNPRHLVRRRGQEARLRCSPMKGHSHVYWYRQLPEEGLKFMVYLQKENIIDESGMPKERFSAEFPKEGPSILRIQQVVRGDSAAYFCASSPGQGWRAFFGQGTRLTVV.

The rearrangement uses TRBV5-5 and TRBJ2-1; the match to TRBD1 covers 9 bases. CDR1 and CDR2 (germline): SGHKS, YYEKEE (reference sequence). J was trimmed by 5 bases and V by 6 bases; bases with no gene match: 9. The CDR3 covers 15 residues. CDR3 bases: TGTGCCAGCACCCTGGGACAGGGAGGTAACAATGAGCAGTTCTTC. It translates to CASTLGQGGNNEQFF.

This clone appeared a few times. The chain combines TRBV5-1 with TRBJ2-7, with 8 bases lining up with TRBD2. V lost 2 bases and J lost 3; bases outside the gene matches: 7. The V gene's germline CDR1 is SGHRS and CDR2 YFSETQ. The CDR3 is 15 residues long. The CDR3 coding sequence is TGCGCCAGCAGCTTCGGGAGGGCAGGGGTCTACGAGCAGTACTTC. It is translated as CASSFGRAGVYEQYF.

This chain's CDR3 is CASSQDGAGTMAIGYTF. The CDR3 DNA follows: TGTGCCAGCAGCCAAGATGGGGCAGGGACCATGGCAATTGGCTACACCTTC. The chain uses TRBV4-2 and TRBJ1-2, with D possibly being TRBD1 (5 bases). The germline V gene encodes CDR1 LGHNA and CDR2 YNFKEQ. Between the trimmed V and J ends, which lost 0 bases and 7 bases, there was a span of 21 bases. The CDR3 sequence is 17 residues long.

The rearrangement uses TRBV28 and TRBJ2-2; possibly TRBD1 for D (5 bases). CDR3 length: 14 residues. Germline assignment: CDR1 MDHEN and CDR2 SYDVKM. Trimming removed 2 bases at V and 5 bases at J, with 9 bases between. The CDR3 spells CASSLQGGTGELFF. The CDR3 DNA sequence: TGTGCCAGCAGTTTACAGGGTGGAACCGGGGAGCTGTTTTTT.

The V call is TRBV14, the J call TRBJ2-5; D remains unclear. CDR3 length: 13 amino acids. V dropped 4 bases and J dropped 3 bases, with 9 bases sitting between them. Per germline, CDR1 SGHDN and CDR2 FVKESK. The CDR3 bases are TGTGCCAGCAGCCGATGGACGGAAGAGACCCAGTACTTC. Its protein product is CASSRWTEETQYF.

The chain links TRBV6-5 to TRBJ2-5; 12 bases are shared with TRBD2. CDR1 and CDR2 from the germline V gene are MNHEY and SVGAGI. The CDR3 runs 15 residues. After removal of 7 bases from V and 1 base from J, the junction contained 4 bases not matched to a gene. The CDR3 DNA reads as TGTGCCAGCACCAGACTAGCGGGGGCCCAAGAGACCCAGTACTTC. Its protein is CASTRLAGAQETQYF.

In its sample, this clone was seen a few times. The chain uses TRBV28 and TRBJ1-2; possible D gene TRBD1, 6 bases. This CDR3 spans 14 amino acids. V shed 3 bases and J shed 4 bases, with 12 bases lying between them. Per germline, CDR1 MDHEN and CDR2 SYDVKM. DNA for the CDR3: TGTGCCAGCAGTTTCAGCGGGGGGGCCTATGGCTACACCTTC. The encoded protein is CASSFSGGAYGYTF.

This clone occurred once. The gene calls are TRBV4-2 and TRBJ1-2, with D perhaps TRBD1 (6 bases). Deletions cut 0 bases from V and 0 bases from J, with 14 bases between. The CDR3 totals 17 residues. Germline assignment: CDR1 LGHNA and CDR2 YNFKEQ. The CDR3 nucleotides read TGTGCCAGCAGCCAAGATCCACAGACAGGCTCTAACTATGGCTACACCTTC. Its translation: CASSQDPQTGSNYGYTF.

The CDR3 reads CASSSPLQGVGLEQYF. Written as DNA, the CDR3 is TGTGCCAGCAGCTCACCATTACAGGGGGTAGGTCTCGAGCAGTACTTC. The chain recombines TRBV5-6 with TRBJ2-7; 8 bases align to TRBD1. Per germline, CDR1 SGHDT and CDR2 YYEEEE. V lost 3 bases and J lost 6; bases outside the gene matches: 14. There are 16 residues in the CDR3.

The rearrangement uses TRBV5-6 and TRBJ1-1; unclear D gene. This CDR3 comprises 13 residues. The germline CDR1 and CDR2 sequences are SGHDT and YYEEEE. V was cut by 0 bases and J by 4 bases, with 7 bases left in between. The CDR3 here is CASSLGGPTEAFF. As DNA, the CDR3 is TGTGCCAGCAGCTTGGGAGGGCCCACTGAAGCTTTCTTT.

The V gene is TRBV5-1, the J gene TRBJ2-2; tentatively, D is TRBD1 (6 bases). Germline CDR1 reads SGHRS; CDR2 reads YFSETQ. The CDR3 spans 14 residues. The germline V and J ends were trimmed by 3 bases and 2 bases, with 8 bases remaining between them. In DNA, the CDR3 is TGCGCCAGCAGCTGGGGGCAAAACACCGGGGAGCTGTTTTTT. This sequence encodes CASSWGQNTGELFF.

For the CDR3, the DNA is TGTGCCAGCAGCTCAGGGGCCGGGGAGCTGTTTTTT. It encodes CASSSGAGELFF. This rearrangement joins TRBV7-3 to TRBJ2-2; tentative D call: TRBD1 (6 bases). V lost 4 bases and J lost 6, with 6 bases in between. The V gene's germline CDR1 is SGHTA and CDR2 FQGTGA. This CDR3 has 12 residues.

The rearrangement uses TRBV28 and TRBJ2-7, with D unclear. The V and J ends lost 5 bases and 2 bases respectively, with 16 bases between them. Germline CDR1 MDHEN, CDR2 SYDVKM. This CDR3 has 15 residues. In DNA form, the CDR3 reads TGTGCCAGCAGTACGGCCCGTGGACCTCCCTACGAGCAGTACTTC. Protein: CASSTARGPPYEQYF.

This clone was recorded once. The chain is built from TRBV5-1 and TRBJ1-3; tentatively, D is TRBD1 (5 bases). This CDR3 has 16 amino acids. Trimming removed 0 bases at V and 4 bases at J, with 14 bases between. The germline V gene has CDR1 SGHRS and CDR2 YFSETQ. The CDR3 here is CASSLGPGSSGNTIYF. CDR3 DNA: TGCGCCAGCAGCTTGGGTCCAGGGTCTTCCGGAAACACCATATATTTT.

The CDR3 nucleotides read TGTGCCAGCAGCCCCTCAACGAGGGAAAAACTGTTTTTT. It translates to CASSPSTREKLFF. This sequence joins TRBV3-1 (or the pseudogene TRBV3-2) and TRBJ1-4; D gene uncertain. Germline V gene lookup returns CDR1 LGHDT and CDR2 YNNKEL (reference sequence). The CDR3 is 13 residues long. Trimming pared 4 bases from V and 8 bases from J, leaving 11 bases between.

The V gene is TRBV18, the J gene TRBJ1-2; tentative D call: TRBD1 (6 bases). CDR1 and CDR2 from the germline V gene are KGHSH and LQKENI. With 6 bases removed from V and 1 base from J, the gap between germline ends came to 18 bases. There are 16 residues in the CDR3. The CDR3 region has the DNA TGTGCCAGCTCCTCCCAGGGGACGGCTAATAACTATGGCTACACCTTC. It codes for CASSSQGTANNYGYTF.

The V gene is TRBV19, the J gene TRBJ1-4; D might be TRBD1 (5 bases). Between the trimmed V and J ends, which lost 3 bases and 0 bases, there was a span of 8 bases. The germline V gene encodes CDR1 LNHDA and CDR2 SQIVND (reference sequence). This CDR3 comprises 15 residues. CDR3 region: CASSIGGPTNEKLFF. CDR3 nucleotide sequence: TGTGCCAGTAGTATCGGGGGACCAACTAATGAAAAACTGTTTTTT.

The sample holds one count of this clone. The chain has TRBV10-3 and TRBJ1-5; unclear D gene. V was trimmed by 6 bases and J by 5 bases, leaving 14 bases between them. Germline CDR1 ENHRY, CDR2 SYGVKD. This CDR3 has 14 amino acids. CDR3 nucleotides: TGTGCCATCAGCGACTCCGCGGGGTATCAGCCCCAGCATTTT. It is translated as CAISDSAGYQPQHF.

Notes on this clone: The sample holds other DNA sequences that translate to the same CDR3. This chain connects TRBV9 to TRBJ2-2; 8 nucleotides align to TRBD1. J gave up 0 bases and V 0 bases, and 4 bases lay outside the gene matches. The CDR3 sequence is 17 residues long. In germline, CDR1 is SGDLS, CDR2 YYNGEE. The DNA for the CDR3 is TGTGCCAGCAGCGTAGCGGGACAGGTATCGAACACCGGGGAGCTGTTTTTT. This sequence encodes CASSVAGQVSNTGELFF.

This sequence joins TRBV10-3 and TRBJ1-3, with D maybe TRBD1 (5 bases). V lost 9 bases and J 8 bases, leaving 11 bases between the germline ends. Germline CDR1 ENHRY, CDR2 SYGVKD. The CDR3 has 11 amino acids. CDR3 sequence: CAIRAGDTIYF. The CDR3 coding sequence is TGTGCCATAAGAGCGGGGGACACCATATATTTT.